The 16 T cell receptor beta chains presented below share a single source sample, sequenced in a study of blood T cell repertoires in COVID-19. TCRdb's copy holds only in-frame clones and misses some; the assay was immunoSEQ multiplex PCR. Of roughly 400,000 clones in the sample, roughly 84% were seen once. Sequenced input: PBMCs or T cells enriched from blood (not recorded which). The origin of the receptors is a woman under 30 who had been exposed to COVID-19.

The chain is built from TRBV18 and TRBJ1-5; TRBD1 might be the D (6 bases). The CDR3 is made up of 15 amino acids. The germline V gene encodes CDR1 KGHSH and CDR2 LQKENI. The V end was cut by 5 bases, the J end by 5 bases, with 16 bases between. Here the CDR3 DNA reads TGTGCCAGCTCAACGGACAGAATCACTGATCAGCCCCAGCATTTT. This translates into CASSTDRITDQPQHF. The full variable domain, in which reference TRBV18 and TRBJ1-5 provide the parts outside the CDR3, is NAGVMQNPRHLVRRRGQEARLRCSPMKGHSHVYWYRQLPEEGLKFMVYLQKENIIDESGMPKERFSAEFPKEGPSILRIQQVVRGDSAAYFCASSTDRITDQPQHFGDGTRLSIL.

The chain links TRBV18 to TRBJ2-7; D perhaps matches TRBD1 (6 bases). The V gene's germline CDR1 is KGHSH and CDR2 LQKENI. This CDR3 comprises 14 residues. Trimming shortened V by 3 bases and J by 4 bases, and 13 bases separated the two germline ends. In nucleotides, the CDR3 is TGTGCCAGCTCACCGGGCTTTACAGGGTACGAGCAGTACTTC. Residues: CASSPGFTGYEQYF.

The V gene is TRBV5-8, the J gene TRBJ2-3, with D maybe TRBD1 (6 bases). Germline CDR1 and CDR2: SGHTS and YDEGEE. V shed 4 bases and J shed 0 bases, with 15 bases lying between them. The CDR3 has 16 amino acids. Here the CDR3 DNA reads TGTGCCAGCAGCCTTTCCCGGGACACCAGCACAGATACGCAGTATTTT. Encoded protein: CASSLSRDTSTDTQYF.

The chain employs TRBV14 and TRBJ1-2; D gene uncertain. The CDR3 sequence is 15 residues long. Germline assignment: CDR1 SGHDN and CDR2 FVKESK. V was cut by 4 bases and J by 3 bases, with 15 bases left in between. The CDR3, as DNA: TGTGCCAGCAGCCCCCTTGGAGGTTACGACTATGGCTACACCTTC. Translation: CASSPLGGYDYGYTF.

V and J are TRBV12-3 or TRBV12-4 and TRBJ2-7; weak D call: TRBD2 (5 bases). The length of the CDR3 is 11 residues. V lost 5 bases to trimming and J lost 7 bases, with 9 bases between them. Written as DNA, the CDR3 is TGTGCCAGCAGTACCACTAGAGAGCAGTACTTC. The encoded protein is CASSTTREQYF.

The chain employs TRBV28 and TRBJ1-4, with a weak D call TRBD1 (5 bases). Germline V gives CDR1 MDHEN, CDR2 SYDVKM. V lost 7 bases and J 3 bases, leaving 21 bases between the germline ends. This CDR3 has 17 residues. The CDR3: CASNPARGRASNEKLFF. The DNA for the CDR3 is TGTGCCAGCAATCCAGCGCGGGGCAGGGCTTCTAATGAAAAACTGTTTTTT.

The V call is TRBV10-3, the J call TRBJ2-5; 12 nucleotides line up with TRBD2. With V trimmed by 5 bases and J by 5 bases, 3 bases remained unmatched. Germline V gives CDR1 ENHRY, CDR2 SYGVKD. The CDR3 extends over 14 amino acids. The CDR3 is CAISKTSGRETQYF. The CDR3, as DNA: TGTGCCATCAGTAAAACTAGCGGGAGGGAGACCCAGTACTTC.

This chain connects TRBV28 to TRBJ1-1; D remains ambiguous. This CDR3 comprises 15 residues. Germline V gene sequence: CDR1 MDHEN, CDR2 SYDVKM. Trimming took off 3 bases at V and 0 bases at J, with 11 bases between the two ends. CDR3 nucleotides: TGTGCCAGCAGTTTCGCCCGCAGGCTGAACACTGAAGCTTTCTTT. It codes for CASSFARRLNTEAFF.

J is TRBJ2-1 and V is TRBV5-6; 7 bases match TRBD1. There are 13 residues in the CDR3. The V segment lost 0 bases and the J segment 8 bases; nucleotides outside the gene matches: 2. Germline V gene sequence: CDR1 SGHDT, CDR2 YYEEEE. In DNA, the CDR3 is TGTGCCAGCAGCTTGGCTGGGACAGATGAGCAGTTCTTC. Encoded protein: CASSLAGTDEQFF.

The chain joins TRBV5-1 to TRBJ2-1, with 11 bases lining up with TRBD2. This CDR3 has 14 amino acids. The germline CDR1 and CDR2 sequences are SGHRS and YFSETQ. V lost 2 bases and J lost 12; bases outside the gene matches: 7. DNA for the CDR3: TGCGCCAGCAGCTTCGGGACTAGCGGCTGGGGGCAGTTCTTC. Translating gives CASSFGTSGWGQFF.

This clone was recorded only once. The J gene is TRBJ1-1, the V gene TRBV28; D gene ambiguous. Trimming took 6 bases from V and 2 from J, leaving 10 bases between them. From germline, CDR1 is MDHEN and CDR2 SYDVKM. CDR3 length equals 13 residues. DNA of the CDR3: TGTGCCAGCAGCCTCAGAGGAAACACTGAAGCTTTCTTT. It codes for CASSLRGNTEAFF. The full variable domain, rest sourced from reference TRBV28 and TRBJ1-1, is DVKVTQSSRYLVKRTGEKVFLECVQDMDHENMFWYRQDPGLGLRLIYFSYDVKMKEKGDIPEGYSVSREKKERFSLILESASTNQTSMYLCASSLRGNTEAFFGQGTRLTVV.

The CDR3 nucleotides are TGTGCCAGTAGTAGCGGGGGGAGCGTTGATACGCAGTATTTT. It encodes CASSSGGSVDTQYF. This chain links TRBV19 with TRBJ2-3; 8 nucleotides match TRBD2. After removal of 4 bases from V and 6 bases from J, the junction contained 6 bases not matched to a gene. The germline V gene has CDR1 LNHDA and CDR2 SQIVND (reference sequence). The length of the CDR3 is 14 residues.

The chain employs TRBV28 and TRBJ2-2; the match to TRBD2 covers 9 bases. This CDR3 region has 17 residues. Germline V gene lookup returns CDR1 MDHEN and CDR2 SYDVKM. Trimming took 1 base from V and 4 from J; bases not matched to a gene: 7. CDR3 amino acids: CASSLFAAGGPTGELFF. CDR3 in DNA: TGTGCCAGCAGTTTATTCGCGGCGGGGGGGCCCACCGGGGAGCTGTTTTTT.

The chain couples TRBV3-1 (or the pseudogene TRBV3-2) to TRBJ1-2; tentative D call: TRBD1 (5 bases). Germline CDR1 is LGHDT and CDR2 is YNNKEL (reference sequence). This CDR3 is 16 amino acids long. V was clipped by 2 bases and J by 1 base, with 14 bases between them. The CDR3 is CASSQRRVVDNYGYTF. CDR3 in DNA: TGTGCCAGCAGCCAACGCAGGGTAGTAGATAACTATGGCTACACCTTC.

The chain is built from TRBV28 and TRBJ2-1, with 10 positions matching TRBD2. CDR1 is MDHEN, CDR2 SYDVKM, per germline. CDR3 size: 16 residues. The junction had 6 bases not matched to a gene; V was cut back by 2 bases and J by 5 bases. CDR3 sequence: CASSLRPAGGNNEQFF. CDR3 nucleotide sequence: TGTGCCAGCAGTTTAAGGCCAGCGGGAGGGAACAATGAGCAGTTCTTC.

The sample holds a few counts of this clone. V gene TRBV11-2 combines with J gene TRBJ1-2; 9 bases align to TRBD1. Trimming cost V 5 bases and J 4 bases; bases outside gene matches: 8. Germline-derived CDR1 and CDR2 are SGHAT and FQNNGV. The CDR3 loop spans 15 amino acids. DNA for the CDR3: TGTGCCAGCAGCCGGGGGACAGGGACTCTCTATGGCTACACCTTC. Amino acid sequence: CASSRGTGTLYGYTF.